These T cell receptor beta chains were read from a single sample in a study of T cell responses to AZD1222 COVID-19 vaccine. TCRdb's table, derived via immunoSEQ multiplex PCR, lists solely in-frame clones and lacks some. The top ten hold over 8.5% of the sample, which has 120,000 or so clones, about 89% seen once. This specimen was peripheral blood, taken on day 0 of MenACWY control vaccination. All receptors derive from an adult in good health. Both conserved end residues are trimmed from each CDR3.

TRBJ1-5 | TRBV6-2/TRBV6-3 | ASSSSRDSNQPQH
TRBJ2-7 | TRBV12-3/TRBV12-4 | ASTQRFSYEQY
TRBJ2-5 | TRBV5-1 | ASSKGQVRETQY
TRBJ2-3 | TRBV7-9 | ASSLGIDTQY
TRBJ1-2 | TRBV2 | ASSDSTGQLVSNYGYT
TRBJ1-2 | TRBV12-3/TRBV12-4 | ASSPGTAYGYT
TRBJ1-1 | TRBV29-1 | SVERGLDTEAF
TRBJ1-2 | TRBV11-3 | ASSEVRANYGYT
TRBJ1-6 | TRBV3-1/TRBV3-2 | ASSRGDSPLH
TRBJ1-5 | TRBV30 | AWSYPGRGNQPQH